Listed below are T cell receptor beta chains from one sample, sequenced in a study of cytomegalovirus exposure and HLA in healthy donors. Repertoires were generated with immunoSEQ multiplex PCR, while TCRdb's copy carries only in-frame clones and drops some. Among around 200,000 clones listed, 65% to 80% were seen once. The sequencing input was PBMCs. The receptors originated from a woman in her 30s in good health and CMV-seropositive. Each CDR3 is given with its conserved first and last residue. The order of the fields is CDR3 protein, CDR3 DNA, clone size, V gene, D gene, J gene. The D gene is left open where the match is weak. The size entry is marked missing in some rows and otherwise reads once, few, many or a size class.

CDR3 protein: CASSRSGGGRAGELFF
CDR3 DNA: TGCGCCAGCAGTCGATCGGGGGGGGGTCGAGCCGGGGAGCTGTTTTTT
clone size: NA
V gene: TRBV4-1
D gene: TRBD2
J gene: TRBJ2-2

CDR3 protein: CSVEVSGVGTGELFF
CDR3 DNA: TGCAGCGTTGAAGTTTCCGGGGTCGGTACCGGGGAGCTGTTTTTT
clone size: NA
V gene: TRBV29-1
D gene: NA
J gene: TRBJ2-2

CDR3 protein: CASSVGAAYEQYF
CDR3 DNA: TGTGCCAGCAGCGTAGGGGCAGCCTACGAGCAGTACTTC
clone size: NA
V gene: TRBV9
D gene: NA
J gene: TRBJ2-7

CDR3 protein: CATSLAVRGEQYF
CDR3 DNA: TGTGCCACCAGTCTCGCGGTAAGAGGGGAGCAGTACTTC
clone size: NA
V gene: TRBV15
D gene: NA
J gene: TRBJ2-7

CDR3 protein: CASSVTSGAGGELFF
CDR3 DNA: TGTGCCAGCAGCGTGACTAGCGGCGCGGGAGGGGAGCTGTTTTTT
clone size: few
V gene: TRBV9
D gene: TRBD2
J gene: TRBJ2-2

CDR3 protein: CASSLEDSQAYEQYF
CDR3 DNA: TGTGCCAGCAGCTTGGAAGACAGTCAAGCCTACGAGCAGTACTTC
clone size: NA
V gene: TRBV5-5
D gene: NA
J gene: TRBJ2-7

CDR3 protein: CASSPDPGQGAGEQYF
CDR3 DNA: TGTGCCAGCAGCCCGGACCCGGGACAGGGGGCGGGCGAGCAGTACTTC
clone size: NA
V gene: TRBV7-8
D gene: TRBD1
J gene: TRBJ2-7

CDR3 protein: CAISESDREISGELFF
CDR3 DNA: TGTGCCATCAGTGAGTCAGACAGGGAAATTAGCGGGGAGCTGTTTTTT
clone size: NA
V gene: TRBV10-3
D gene: TRBD1
J gene: TRBJ2-2

CDR3 protein: CASSIRGAGYTF
CDR3 DNA: TGTGCCAGTAGTATCAGGGGAGCTGGCTACACCTTC
clone size: NA
V gene: TRBV19
D gene: NA
J gene: TRBJ1-2

CDR3 protein: CATSLPPPGTGGVRYGYTF
CDR3 DNA: TGTGCCACCAGCTTGCCTCCCCCCGGGACAGGGGGCGTACGTTATGGCTACACCTTC
clone size: NA
V gene: TRBV15
D gene: TRBD1
J gene: TRBJ1-2

CDR3 protein: CSAQHGRKNIQYF
CDR3 DNA: TGCAGCGCTCAACATGGCCGCAAAAACATTCAGTACTTC
clone size: once
V gene: TRBV29-1
D gene: NA
J gene: TRBJ2-4

CDR3 protein: CASSMTSGGTQYF
CDR3 DNA: TGTGCCAGCAGCATGACTAGCGGGGGGACCCAGTACTTC
clone size: NA
V gene: TRBV2
D gene: TRBD2
J gene: TRBJ2-5

CDR3 protein: CATSRDRAGGREQYF
CDR3 DNA: TGTGCCACCAGCAGAGATCGAGCGGGAGGCCGGGAGCAGTACTTC
clone size: NA
V gene: TRBV15
D gene: TRBD2
J gene: TRBJ2-7

CDR3 protein: CASSLIGRELELFF
CDR3 DNA: TGTGCCAGCAGCTTAATCGGGAGGGAACTAGAGCTGTTTTTT
clone size: NA
V gene: TRBV5-5
D gene: TRBD2
J gene: TRBJ2-2

CDR3 protein: CASSGTANTGELFF
CDR3 DNA: TGTGCCAGCTCGGGGACAGCGAACACCGGGGAGCTGTTTTTT
clone size: once
V gene: TRBV7-7
D gene: TRBD1
J gene: TRBJ2-2

CDR3 protein: CASSLDGGSYGYTF
CDR3 DNA: TGTGCCAGCAGCTTGGATGGCGGTAGCTATGGCTACACCTTC
clone size: NA
V gene: TRBV5-4
D gene: NA
J gene: TRBJ1-2

CDR3 protein: CASRPSGRAYEQYF
CDR3 DNA: TGTGCCAGCCGTCCAAGCGGGAGGGCCTACGAGCAGTACTTC
clone size: NA
V gene: TRBV6-5
D gene: TRBD2
J gene: TRBJ2-7

CDR3 protein: CASSARTGGNTEAFF
CDR3 DNA: TGTGCCAGCAGTGCGCGGACAGGAGGGAACACTGAAGCTTTCTTT
clone size: NA
V gene: TRBV6-5
D gene: TRBD1
J gene: TRBJ1-1

CDR3 protein: CASSDFESHTQYF
CDR3 DNA: TGTGCCAGCAGTGACTTCGAGTCGCATACGCAGTATTTT
clone size: NA
V gene: TRBV6-4
D gene: NA
J gene: TRBJ2-3

CDR3 protein: CASRPAGGDTQYF
CDR3 DNA: TGTGCCAGCAGGCCGGCGGGGGGTGATACGCAGTATTTT
clone size: NA
V gene: TRBV2
D gene: TRBD2
J gene: TRBJ2-3

CDR3 protein: CASSYSDSRYEQYF
CDR3 DNA: TGTGCCAGCAGTTATTCGGACAGTCGATACGAGCAGTACTTC
clone size: NA
V gene: TRBV6-5
D gene: NA
J gene: TRBJ2-7

CDR3 protein: CAWSDQTGGGWNTEAFF
CDR3 DNA: TGTGCCTGGAGTGACCAGACAGGGGGCGGGTGGAACACTGAAGCTTTCTTT
clone size: few
V gene: TRBV30
D gene: TRBD1
J gene: TRBJ1-1

CDR3 protein: CATSREGLPGLAGVHEQFF
CDR3 DNA: TGTGCCACCAGCAGAGAAGGGCTCCCGGGACTAGCGGGAGTCCATGAGCAGTTCTTC
clone size: NA
V gene: TRBV15
D gene: TRBD2
J gene: TRBJ2-1

CDR3 protein: CASSPLQGNTEAFF
CDR3 DNA: TGTGCCAGCAGCCCACTACAGGGGAACACTGAAGCTTTCTTT
clone size: NA
V gene: TRBV4-2
D gene: NA
J gene: TRBJ1-1